The 16 T cell receptor beta chains below all came from one sample that was sequenced in a study of T-cell reconstitution after alpha-beta-depleted transplantation in children. Using unique molecular identifiers, the investigators prepared the TCRbeta library. TCRdb used MiXCR to reprocess the PCR reads, holding one entry per CDR3 protein. The sample holds roughly 350,000 distinct CDR3 sequences, about a tenth seen once. This specimen was PBMCs from the stem cell graft donor, taken from the stem cell graft. The receptors were sampled from a human donor who donated a stem cell graft to a child with acute lymphoblastic leukemia.

This chain connects TRBV5-1 to TRBJ2-1; no clear D gene. The V gene lost 0 bases and the J gene lost 6 bases, with 13 bases spanning the gap. Germline CDR1 SGHRS, CDR2 YFSETQ. This CDR3 spans 15 amino acids. In DNA form, the CDR3 reads TGCGCCAGCAGCTTGGAGTTTCCGACCCTCAATGAGCAGTTCTTC. This sequence encodes CASSLEFPTLNEQFF.

This clonotype was detected a few times. The CDR3 is CASSTPGQGTQYF. Written as DNA, the CDR3 is TGTGCCAGTAGTACTCCGGGACAGGGGACCCAGTACTTC. The rearrangement links TRBV19 to TRBJ2-5; 9 bases are a match to TRBD1. Germline V gene lookup returns CDR1 LNHDA and CDR2 SQIVND (reference sequence). The CDR3 spans 13 residues. V trimming: 4 bases; J trimming: 7 bases; junction bases outside the gene matches: 4.

This clonotype was observed at least ten times. The chain combines TRBV28 with TRBJ2-2; no definite D call. Trimming shortened V by 5 bases and J by 0 bases, and 7 bases separated the two germline ends. CDR3 length: 14 residues. CDR1 MDHEN and CDR2 SYDVKM come from the germline V gene. The CDR3 here is CASSLRPNTGELFF. CDR3 nucleotides: TGTGCCAGCAGTCTCCGTCCGAACACCGGGGAGCTGTTTTTT.

This clonotype was seen a few times. This chain joins TRBV5-6 and TRBJ1-1; D might be TRBD1 (6 bases). The CDR3 loop spans 14 amino acids. CDR1 is SGHDT, CDR2 YYEEEE, per germline. Trimming removed 4 bases at V and 8 bases at J, with 18 bases between. The CDR3 protein is CASSMGAASGEAFF. CDR3 in DNA: TGTGCCAGCAGCATGGGGGCGGCATCGGGCGAAGCTTTCTTT.

Only a few counts were recorded for this clonotype. The gene calls are TRBV7-2 and TRBJ2-5; D is ambiguous. The CDR3 is 15 amino acids. Trimming stripped 1 base from V and 0 bases from J, with 9 bases between. Germline loops: CDR1 SGHTA, CDR2 FQGNSA. The DNA of the CDR3 is TGTGCCAGCAGCTTAGTCCGTGGGTACCAAGAGACCCAGTACTTC. Translation: CASSLVRGYQETQYF.

This clonotype was observed a few times. Written as DNA, the CDR3 is TGCAGTGCTAGTCGGTTAGGAGCGGGAGTAATCAACGAGCAGTACTTC. Amino acids: CSASRLGAGVINEQYF. V is TRBV20-1 and J is TRBJ2-7, with TRBD2 matching 8 bases. The germline CDR1 and CDR2 sequences are DFQATT and SNEGSKA (reference sequence). V was clipped by 3 bases and J by 5 bases; unmatched bases: 15. The CDR3 totals 16 residues.

This clonotype was found many times. The chain employs TRBV10-3 and TRBJ2-5; D remains unclear. From germline, CDR1 is ENHRY and CDR2 SYGVKD. Trimming took off 10 bases at V and 2 bases at J, with 11 bases between the two ends. The length of the CDR3 is 12 residues. The CDR3 DNA reads as TGTGCCACTCAGGACCTTCAAGAGACCCAGTACTTC. The encoded protein is CATQDLQETQYF.

This clonotype was detected a few times. The V gene is TRBV4-1, the J gene TRBJ1-5; perhaps TRBD1 as D (5 bases). The ends were cut back, 3 bases at V and 2 bases at J, with 17 bases in the middle. The CDR3 spans 17 residues. CDR1 and CDR2 (germline): MGHRA, YSYEKL. CDR3 sequence reads: CASSQGRALRGNQPQHF. The CDR3 DNA reads as TGCGCCAGCAGCCAGGGACGGGCACTTCGGGGCAATCAGCCCCAGCATTTT.

This clonotype was detected a few times. J is TRBJ1-1 and V is TRBV30; 10 bases align to TRBD1. The CDR3 has 15 residues. Trimming took 2 bases from V and 11 from J; bases not matched to a gene: 14. CDR1 and CDR2 (germline): GTSNPN, SVGIG (reference sequence). The CDR3 DNA reads as TGTGCCTGGAGTTCAGATCCCCGGGACAGGGGTCTCGCTTTCTTT. It translates to CAWSSDPRDRGLAFF.

The CDR3 loop is CASSLTRAYSAEQYF. CDR3 DNA sequence: TGTGCCAGCAGCTTAACTCGGGCCTACTCTGCCGAGCAGTACTTC. V is TRBV7-2 and J is TRBJ2-7; D not certain. Germline assignment: CDR1 SGHTA and CDR2 FQGNSA. V was shortened by 2 bases and J by 6 bases, with 17 bases between the two germline ends. The CDR3 is 15 amino acids.

This clonotype has just a few counts. This chain connects TRBV4-3 to TRBJ2-3, with D perhaps TRBD2 (6 bases). The V and J ends lost 1 base and 4 bases respectively, with 15 bases between them. This CDR3 is built from 16 residues. Per the germline V gene, CDR1 is LGHNA and CDR2 is YSLEER. The CDR3 bases are TGCGCCAGCAGCCAAGTTGAGACTAGATTCTCAGATACGCAGTATTTT. This sequence encodes CASSQVETRFSDTQYF.

The chain is built from TRBV6-2 or TRBV6-3 and TRBJ2-6; the D is unclear. The CDR3 runs to 17 residues. Germline V gene lookup returns CDR1 MNHEY and CDR2 SVGEGT. The V gene lost 2 bases and the J gene lost 0 bases, with 11 bases spanning the gap. In DNA, the CDR3 is TGTGCCAGCAGTTACGAGAACTTGCTCTCTGGGGCCAACGTCCTGACTTTC. Encoded protein: CASSYENLLSGANVLTF.

This clonotype came up a few times. This chain joins TRBV12-3 or TRBV12-4 and TRBJ2-1; tentatively, D is TRBD2 (5 bases). The CDR3 runs to 13 residues. The V and J ends lost 3 bases and 6 bases respectively, with 9 bases between them. The CDR3 reads CASSFGGFNEQFF. The CDR3 nucleotides read TGTGCCAGCAGTTTTGGAGGCTTCAATGAGCAGTTCTTC.

This clonotype was observed many times. J is TRBJ1-2 and V is TRBV12-3 or TRBV12-4; D unresolved. The CDR3 loop spans 12 amino acids. The V end lost 3 bases, the J end lost 8 bases, and 10 bases lay between the germline ends. CDR3 nucleotides: TGTGCCAGCAGTTTTCGACCGAGGGGCTACACCTTC. Its protein product is CASSFRPRGYTF.

The chain is built from TRBV5-1 and TRBJ2-1, with TRBD2 matching 15 bases. Germline V CDR1 and CDR2: SGHRS, YFSETQ. This CDR3 comprises 17 residues. V lost 4 bases to trimming and J lost 5 bases; unmatched junction nucleotides: 7. The CDR3 nucleotides read TGCGCCAGCAGCCCAAGGACTAGCGGGAGGGTCGACAATGAGCAGTTCTTC. It translates to CASSPRTSGRVDNEQFF.

There are a few counts of this clonotype. V usage is TRBV7-2 and J usage is TRBJ2-7; possibly TRBD2 for D (5 bases). Germline CDR1 SGHTA, CDR2 FQGNSA. V lost 5 bases to trimming and J lost 1 base, with 15 bases between them. This CDR3 spans 15 amino acids. The CDR3 coding sequence is TGTGCCAGCAGCGTTCGGACTGGTAGGTCCTACGAGCAGTACTTC. Its translation: CASSVRTGRSYEQYF.